A selection of T cell receptor beta chains follows, all from one sample in a study of T cell changes during pregnancy in multiple sclerosis. Profiling relied on immunoSEQ multiplex PCR, and the TCRdb table lists in-frame clones only, not all of them. The sample includes about 47,000 clones, around 87% of them seen just once. Specimen: CD8+ T cells from peripheral blood mononuclear cells, collected in the second trimester of pregnancy. The receptors were sampled from a female donor with multiple sclerosis, enrolled in a pregnancy study. The conserved cysteine and the conserved F or W are not part of the CDR3 here. Each record gives: CDR3 length, J gene, V gene, CDR3 protein.

cdr3_length: 8; j_call: TRBJ2-5; v_call: TRBV2; cdr3_aa: ASREETQY
cdr3_length: 13; j_call: TRBJ2-7; v_call: TRBV4-1; cdr3_aa: ASSQVTGDPYEQY
cdr3_length: 13; j_call: TRBJ2-2; v_call: TRBV10-3; cdr3_aa: AIADSGGAPGELF
cdr3_length: 15; j_call: TRBJ1-5; v_call: TRBV10-3; cdr3_aa: AISESNRGRGNQPQH
cdr3_length: 16; j_call: TRBJ2-6; v_call: TRBV5-4; cdr3_aa: ASSPRPGGSSGANVLT
cdr3_length: 12; j_call: TRBJ1-4; v_call: TRBV28; cdr3_aa: ASSLEPGKEKLF
cdr3_length: 14; j_call: TRBJ2-1; v_call: TRBV9; cdr3_aa: ASSVSGLAGEGEQF
cdr3_length: 12; j_call: TRBJ2-7; v_call: TRBV27; cdr3_aa: ASRGGGWSYEQY
cdr3_length: 12; j_call: TRBJ2-2; v_call: TRBV5-4; cdr3_aa: ASSLKVSGGELF
cdr3_length: 13; j_call: TRBJ2-3; v_call: TRBV9; cdr3_aa: ASSVGTGFTDTQY
cdr3_length: 10; j_call: TRBJ1-1; v_call: TRBV11-2; cdr3_aa: ASSFTRIEAF
cdr3_length: 11; j_call: TRBJ2-3; v_call: TRBV6-6; cdr3_aa: ASSKLRGDTQY
cdr3_length: 14; j_call: TRBJ2-3; v_call: TRBV2; cdr3_aa: ASSATGTLVGDTQY
cdr3_length: 15; j_call: TRBJ2-1; v_call: TRBV6-1; cdr3_aa: ASSGTSGGANYNEQF
cdr3_length: 13; j_call: TRBJ1-5; v_call: TRBV19; cdr3_aa: ASSIATGGSQPQH
cdr3_length: 16; j_call: TRBJ1-4; v_call: TRBV15; cdr3_aa: ATSREFNTGVSNEKLF
cdr3_length: 12; j_call: TRBJ1-3; v_call: TRBV25-1; cdr3_aa: ASSTPNSGNTIY
cdr3_length: 15; j_call: TRBJ2-1; v_call: TRBV27; cdr3_aa: ASSLSILGGGFYEQF
cdr3_length: 12; j_call: TRBJ1-6; v_call: TRBV6-5; cdr3_aa: ASRADRNNSPLH
cdr3_length: 12; j_call: TRBJ2-1; v_call: TRBV25-1; cdr3_aa: ASSAYSIYNEQF
cdr3_length: 12; j_call: TRBJ1-2; v_call: TRBV7-9; cdr3_aa: ASSSTGGDYGYT
cdr3_length: 13; j_call: TRBJ1-5; v_call: TRBV9; cdr3_aa: ASSALGDSGQPQH
cdr3_length: 11; j_call: TRBJ2-1; v_call: TRBV15; cdr3_aa: ATSRRGGDEQF
cdr3_length: 16; j_call: TRBJ2-7; v_call: TRBV9; cdr3_aa: ASSVETSEQGGSYEQY
cdr3_length: 11; j_call: TRBJ2-7; v_call: TRBV5-1; cdr3_aa: ASSWDSLYEQY
cdr3_length: 18; j_call: TRBJ2-1; v_call: TRBV28; cdr3_aa: ASSLSLLAGDSSSYNEQF
cdr3_length: 10; j_call: TRBJ1-1; v_call: TRBV25-1; cdr3_aa: ASTGQGAEAF
cdr3_length: 14; j_call: TRBJ2-7; v_call: TRBV18; cdr3_aa: ASSPSQQVLSYEQY
cdr3_length: 14; j_call: TRBJ2-1; v_call: TRBV10-3; cdr3_aa: AISESGSGDYNEQF
cdr3_length: 12; j_call: TRBJ1-5; v_call: TRBV5-8; cdr3_aa: ASKLLSGDQPQH
cdr3_length: 14; j_call: TRBJ1-6; v_call: TRBV11-1; cdr3_aa: ASSLPTGGRNSPLH
cdr3_length: 14; j_call: TRBJ1-5; v_call: TRBV27; cdr3_aa: ASSPQILSGNQPQH
cdr3_length: 12; j_call: TRBJ2-7; v_call: TRBV4-1; cdr3_aa: ASSQAQGSYEQY
cdr3_length: 15; j_call: TRBJ2-1; v_call: TRBV4-2; cdr3_aa: ASSQDWASGGAHEQF
cdr3_length: 12; j_call: TRBJ1-2; v_call: TRBV25-1; cdr3_aa: ASSEAGSNYGYT
cdr3_length: 11; j_call: TRBJ1-2; v_call: TRBV5-6; cdr3_aa: ASSLEEFYGYT
cdr3_length: 13; j_call: TRBJ2-7; v_call: TRBV6-1; cdr3_aa: ASSEVGGTGNEQY
cdr3_length: 17; j_call: TRBJ2-1; v_call: TRBV5-8; cdr3_aa: ASSRGLAGGPGFIDEQF
cdr3_length: 9; j_call: TRBJ1-1; v_call: TRBV29-1; cdr3_aa: SADTGTEAF
cdr3_length: 10; j_call: TRBJ2-7; v_call: TRBV6-1; cdr3_aa: ASSAGFYEQY
cdr3_length: 13; j_call: TRBJ1-2; v_call: TRBV5-1; cdr3_aa: ASSLQDREVDGYT
cdr3_length: 18; j_call: TRBJ2-2; v_call: TRBV7-6; cdr3_aa: ASSLTTANYDLGGTGELF
cdr3_length: 12; j_call: TRBJ2-7; v_call: TRBV19; cdr3_aa: ASSILAGEYEQY